This T cell receptor (beta chain) was profiled in a study of radiotherapy plus CTLA-4 blockade in lung cancer. Study-wide findings and caveats: Radiotherapy was combined with ipilimumab, and tumor-derived TCR clones then expanded in blood. Early clone dynamics of blood T cells, plus interferon-beta, reportedly predicted response best.

Clones were sequenced by immunoSEQ multiplex PCR, and TCRdb holds only the in-frame ones, with some missing. The table lists almost 55,000 clones, 79% of them singletons. Concerning this clone itself: Its target is not known.

This CDR3 contains 14 residues. Germline-derived CDR1 and CDR2 are SGDLS and YYNGEE. The sequence was obtained from a human donor with non-small cell lung cancer who had a partial response to radiotherapy plus ipilimumab. V usage is TRBV9 and J usage is TRBJ2-5; D call uncertain. TRBJ2-7 matches the DNA end more closely, so the J call is doubtful. The sequences come from peripheral blood, collected from a patient treated with radiotherapy plus ipilimumab. This CDR3 is CASSVGTASYEQYF. The CDR3 DNA is TGTGCCAGCAGCGTAGGCACTGCTTCCTACGAGCAGTACTTC.